A selection of T cell receptor beta chains follows, all from one sample in a study of blood T cell repertoires in COVID-19. Assay: immunoSEQ multiplex PCR; the TCRdb copy retains only in-frame clones and omits some. The table has 200,000 to 250,000 clones, 70% to 90% seen once. The specimen sequenced was peripheral blood. The receptor set was obtained from a woman aged 45-65 years with COVID-19, enrolled during active disease. CDR3s leave out the opening cysteine and the closing phenylalanine or tryptophan.

v_call: TRBV5-1
j_call: TRBJ2-1
cdr3_aa: ASSLVSGGYNEQF

v_call: TRBV30
j_call: TRBJ1-6
cdr3_aa: AWGAGGHSPLH

v_call: TRBV29-1
j_call: TRBJ2-1
cdr3_aa: SGARGVYEQF

v_call: TRBV6-6
j_call: TRBJ2-6
cdr3_aa: ASHHSSGANVLT

v_call: TRBV25-1
j_call: TRBJ2-1
cdr3_aa: ASSEADYNEQF

v_call: TRBV6-1
j_call: TRBJ1-1
cdr3_aa: ASSEIGVAAEAF

v_call: TRBV4-1
j_call: TRBJ2-2
cdr3_aa: ASSQDRAGTGELF

v_call: TRBV18
j_call: TRBJ2-6
cdr3_aa: ASSRQLQTGSGANVLT

v_call: TRBV27
j_call: TRBJ2-1
cdr3_aa: ASSLGQGENEQF

v_call: TRBV6-5
j_call: TRBJ2-2
cdr3_aa: ASSHTGAGELF

v_call: TRBV19
j_call: TRBJ1-4
cdr3_aa: ASKKGVGYEKLF

v_call: TRBV9
j_call: TRBJ2-5
cdr3_aa: ASSPGDRAGETQY

v_call: TRBV24-1
j_call: TRBJ2-3
cdr3_aa: ATSDGTRSTDTQY

v_call: TRBV19
j_call: TRBJ1-4
cdr3_aa: ASSRSGSYNEKLF

v_call: TRBV19
j_call: TRBJ1-1
cdr3_aa: ASRKDRVPENTEAF

v_call: TRBV20-1
j_call: TRBJ1-3
cdr3_aa: SASQPQGLSGNTIY

v_call: TRBV28
j_call: TRBJ1-2
cdr3_aa: ASRGDRLYGYT

v_call: TRBV9
j_call: TRBJ2-5
cdr3_aa: ASSSSGWETQY

v_call: TRBV10-3
j_call: TRBJ1-3
cdr3_aa: AISESGGYSGNTIY

v_call: TRBV7-9
j_call: TRBJ1-2
cdr3_aa: ASSLAGLTGRRNYGYT